This T cell receptor (beta chain) is drawn from a study of cytomegalovirus exposure and HLA in healthy donors. The overall study: In an earlier analysis, around 120 million unique TCR beta sequences were found from 150 million to 200 million T cells.

The CDR3 contains 14 residues. CDR1 and CDR2 (germline): SGHVS, FQNEAQ. V lost 3 bases, J lost 4 bases, and 10 bases lay in between. Overall study results and limits: Later analysis indicated greater clonal expansion among HLA-associated TCR beta chains than among equally common other chains. Association of a missense DCLRE1C variant with TCR beta V- and J-gene trimming was reported in a later analysis.

In regard to this clone: Its antigen is unidentified.

The PCR contained 60 Vbeta and 13 Jbeta primers. Using immunoSEQ multiplex PCR, the repertoire was profiled, and TCRdb retains in-frame clones only, with some absent. The sample shows 130,000 to 150,000 clones, 73% of them seen only once. The chain employs TRBV7-8 and TRBJ1-3; no definite D call. The receptor's source is a human donor in good health. Sequencing used PBMCs. The CDR3 here is CASSFRGIGNTIYF. For the CDR3, the DNA is TGTGCCAGCAGCTTTCGCGGAATAGGAAACACCATATATTTT. Combining the CDR3 with reference TRBV7-8 and TRBJ1-3 gives the whole variable domain GAGVSQSPRYKVAKRGQDVALRCDPISGHVSLFWYQQALGQGPEFLTYFQNEAQLDKSGLPSDRFFAERPEGSVSTLKIQRTQQEDSAVYLCASSFRGIGNTIYFGEGSWLTVV.